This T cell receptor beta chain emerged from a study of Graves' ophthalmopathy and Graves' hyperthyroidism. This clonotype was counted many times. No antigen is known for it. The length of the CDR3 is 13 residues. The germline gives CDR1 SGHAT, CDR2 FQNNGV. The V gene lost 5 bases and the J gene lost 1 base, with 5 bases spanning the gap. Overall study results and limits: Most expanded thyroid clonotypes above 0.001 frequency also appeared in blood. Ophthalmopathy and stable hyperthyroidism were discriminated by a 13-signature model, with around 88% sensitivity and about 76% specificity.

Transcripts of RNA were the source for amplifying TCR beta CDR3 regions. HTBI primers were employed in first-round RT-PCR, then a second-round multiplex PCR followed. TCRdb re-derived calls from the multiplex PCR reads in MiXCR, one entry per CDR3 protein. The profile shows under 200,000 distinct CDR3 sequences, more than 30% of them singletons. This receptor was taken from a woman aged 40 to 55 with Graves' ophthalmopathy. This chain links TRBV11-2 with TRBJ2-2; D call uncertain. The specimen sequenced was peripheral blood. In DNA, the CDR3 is TGTGCCAGCAGCGCACGGAACACCGGGGAGCTGTTTTTT. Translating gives CASSARNTGELFF.